This T cell receptor beta chain is drawn from a study of blood T cell repertoires in COVID-19. Study summary: Acute-phase and convalescent COVID-19 samples originated in the United States, Italy and Spain. The analysed material was cDNA or gDNA that came from T cells, B-cell-depleted T cells, or PBMCs.

This CDR3 comprises 17 residues. V lost 5 bases, J lost 5 bases, and 12 bases stayed unmatched. Germline V lookup: CDR1 LNHNV, CDR2 YYDKDF (reference sequence). Study processing details: Amplification of reference gene primers was used by the study to estimate nucleated cell counts. The method was immunoSEQ multiplex PCR; TCRdb's version includes in-frame clones alone and lacks a portion of them. The DNA gave D and trimming, while V, J and clone size come from that table. This table has 99,000 or so clones, around 81% appearing once. Sequences were obtained from peripheral blood. This receptor was taken from an elderly man with acute or convalescent COVID-19. V gene TRBV15 combines with J gene TRBJ2-5, with 12 nucleotides matching TRBD1. The CDR3 coding sequence is TGTGCCACCAGCCCCCGATCCGGGACAGGGGGCCGGGAGACCCAGTACTTC. Translated, it gives CATSPRSGTGGRETQYF.